The 21 T cell receptor beta chains listed next were all sequenced from one sample in a study of T-cell reconstitution after alpha-beta-depleted transplantation in children (dated by TCRdb to the mid-2010s). Preparation of the library involved PCR. Sequencing instrument: Illumina HiSeq 2500. TCR library preparation used molecular barcoding, with unique molecular identifiers applied to normalize quantification of the TCRbeta repertoire. TCRdb reanalyzed the raw reads on its own, using fastp at Q25 for trimming and MiXCR for clone calling, and kept in-frame beta chains. Records with the same CDR3 protein are collapsed into one entry carrying the most frequent genes and DNA. Across this sample there are about 78,000 distinct CDR3 sequences, with 14% seen only once. The ten top clones hold about 26% of the sample. What this sample's treatment or condition label stands for: allogeneic hematopoietic cell transplantation with graft depleted of TCRalphabeta T cells and CD19 B cells.

The sequencing here drew on PBMCs, mostly from graft donor cells, taken 180 days after TCRalphabeta/CD19-depleted stem cell transplant. The receptors originated from a male patient under 10 years old who had a stem cell transplant for acute lymphoblastic leukemia, so the T cells may come from the graft donor.

This chain uses TRBV3-1 with TRBJ2-7; D tentatively reads TRBD1 or TRBD2 (5 bases each). Germline CDR1 LGHDT, CDR2 YNNKEL (reference sequence). This CDR3 contains 19 residues. V lost 8 bases and J 6 bases, leaving 35 bases between the germline ends. The CDR3 DNA follows: TGTGCCAGCTGCCCACGATTGAACGTGAGGGACCCCCTGGCCGGCGAGCAGTACTTC. It codes for CASCPRLNVRDPLAGEQYF.

This clonotype was seen only a few times. Here the CDR3 reads CASILQGRRDTEAFF. The DNA of the CDR3 is TGTGCCAGCATTCTACAGGGGAGGAGGGACACTGAAGCTTTCTTT. The chain couples TRBV7-2 to TRBJ1-1, with 7 bases fitting TRBD1. V shed 7 bases and J 3 bases; nucleotides not matched to a gene: 11. Germline assignment: CDR1 SGHTA and CDR2 FQGNSA. The CDR3 is 15 residues long.

This clonotype appeared many times. The chain couples TRBV20-1 to TRBJ2-5; no definite D call. Germline V gives CDR1 DFQATT, CDR2 SNEGSKA (reference sequence). V dropped 1 base and J dropped 0 bases, with 12 bases sitting between them. The CDR3 has 15 residues. The CDR3: CSARALTGYQETQYF. DNA for the CDR3: TGCAGTGCTAGAGCTCTAACTGGGTACCAAGAGACCCAGTACTTC.

Regarding this clonotype: At one of its ends the junction is not consistent with the germline gene, which may arise from a read error. The chain links TRBV7-6 to TRBJ2-1; a weak D match, TRBD2 (6 bases). Germline CDR1 SGHVS, CDR2 FNYEAQ. This CDR3 contains 16 residues. The CDR3 here is CDSSYPGRSSVGEQFF. The DNA for the CDR3 is TGTGACAGCAGTTATCCCGGGAGATCCTCGGTGGGTGAGCAGTTCTTC.

The V and J genes are TRBV10-3 and TRBJ1-6; 8 nucleotides align to TRBD1. The CDR3 totals 14 residues. Losses at the gene ends were 7 bases for V and 9 bases for J; bases not matched to a gene: 8. Per the germline V gene, CDR1 is ENHRY and CDR2 is SYGVKD. The CDR3 loop is CAINTQGDGSPLHF. The CDR3 nucleotides are TGTGCCATCAATACACAGGGGGATGGTTCACCCCTCCACTTT.

This clonotype has more than one count but fewer than ten. This chain uses TRBV29-1 with TRBJ2-5; 7 bases agree with TRBD1. Germline V lookup: CDR1 SQVTM, CDR2 ANQGSEA. This CDR3 spans 13 amino acids. J was trimmed by 5 bases and V by 7 bases; bases with no gene match: 10. The chain's CDR3 is CSADTRGRETQYF. DNA for the CDR3: TGCAGCGCCGACACAAGGGGGCGGGAGACCCAGTACTTC.

V and J are TRBV28 and TRBJ2-7; 10 bases align to TRBD2. The CDR3 extends over 15 amino acids. V dropped 6 bases and J dropped 3; count of bases not matched to a gene: 8. Germline CDR1 reads MDHEN; CDR2 reads SYDVKM. The CDR3: CASRPLLAGFYEQYF. Written as DNA, the CDR3 is TGTGCCAGCAGGCCTTTACTAGCGGGGTTCTACGAGCAGTACTTC.

This clonotype has just a few counts. The chain couples TRBV12-3 or TRBV12-4 to TRBJ1-5, with D possibly matching TRBD1 (6 bases). The V gene lost 1 base and the J gene lost 2 bases, with 9 bases spanning the gap. The length of the CDR3 is 15 residues. The CDR3 is CASSLGQGCNQPQHF. In DNA form, the CDR3 reads TGTGCCAGCAGTTTAGGGCAGGGGTGCAATCAGCCCCAGCATTTT.

This clonotype showed up just a few times. The CDR3 protein is CATSRWDRVDTEAFF. The CDR3 bases are TGTGCCACCAGCAGATGGGACAGGGTGGACACTGAAGCTTTCTTT. This rearrangement joins TRBV15 to TRBJ1-1; 9 bases map to TRBD1. CDR3 length equals 15 residues. Germline values: CDR1 LNHNV, CDR2 YYDKDF (reference sequence). Losses at the gene ends were 2 bases for V and 3 bases for J; bases not matched to a gene: 4.

The chain couples TRBV24-1 to TRBJ2-2; 7 bases align to TRBD1. Germline V gene sequence: CDR1 KGHDR, CDR2 SFDVKD. The junction had 8 bases not matched to a gene; V was cut back by 5 bases and J by 3 bases. CDR3 size: 16 residues. The DNA of the CDR3 is TGTGCCACCAGTGGCAAAGGGACAGCGTACACCGGGGAGCTGTTTTTT. Its protein is CATSGKGTAYTGELFF.

The chain employs TRBV5-4 and TRBJ2-1; 8 nucleotides align to TRBD2. CDR1 is SGHNT, CDR2 YYREEE, per germline (reference sequence). The CDR3 is made up of 15 amino acids. J gave up 4 bases and V 4 bases, and 7 bases lay outside the gene matches. The CDR3 nucleotides read TGTGCCAGCAGCCTGGGACTAGACCCATACAATGAGCAGTTCTTC. It is translated as CASSLGLDPYNEQFF.

This clonotype was counted many times. The rearrangement uses TRBV13 and TRBJ2-7; D not resolved. The CDR3 has 14 residues. V dropped 5 bases and J dropped 1 base, with 12 bases sitting between them. Germline V gene sequence: CDR1 PRHDT, CDR2 FYEKMQ (reference sequence). In nucleotides, the CDR3 is TGTGCCAGCAGCCCCCATCGGCCTTCCTACGAGCAGTACTTC. Translated: CASSPHRPSYEQYF.

The V and J genes are TRBV2 and TRBJ2-7, with D perhaps matching TRBD2 (5 bases). The ends were cut back, 5 bases at V and 8 bases at J, with 7 bases in the middle. The CDR3 has 10 residues. Per germline, CDR1 SNHLY and CDR2 FYNNEI. The CDR3 DNA sequence: TGTGCCAGCAGTCCCGGGAAGCAGTACTTC. The encoded protein is CASSPGKQYF. Looking up the rest from reference TRBV2 and TRBJ2-7 gives the full variable domain: EPEVTQTPSHQVTQMGQEVILRCVPISNHLYFYWYRQILGQKVEFLVSFYNNEISEKSEIFDDQFSVERPDGSNFTLKIRSTKLEDSAMYFCASSPGKQYFGPGTRLTVT.

In this sample, this clonotype turned up many times. CDR3 coding DNA: TGTGCCAGCAGCTCAACGCCGTATGGCTACACCTTC. Its translation is CASSSTPYGYTF. V gene TRBV7-9 combines with J gene TRBJ1-2; D is undetermined. The germline V gene encodes CDR1 SEHNR and CDR2 FQNEAQ (reference sequence). This CDR3 region has 12 residues. V lost 4 bases to trimming and J lost 5 bases, with 8 bases between them. Looking up the rest from reference TRBV7-9 and TRBJ1-2 gives the full variable domain: DTGVSQNPRHKITKRGQNVTFRCDPISEHNRLYWYRQTLGQGPEFLTYFQNEAQLEKSRLLSDRFSAERPKGSFSTLEIQRTEQGDSAMYLCASSSTPYGYTFGSGTRLTVV.

The chain employs TRBV11-1 and TRBJ2-1, with D tentatively TRBD1 or TRBD2 (5 bases each). The germline gives CDR1 SGHAT, CDR2 FQDESV (reference sequence). The CDR3 spans 16 residues. V shed 6 bases and J shed 3 bases, with 18 bases lying between them. The CDR3 here is CASRSRRGVDYNEQFF. The CDR3 bases are TGTGCCAGCAGATCGAGGCGAGGGGTCGACTACAATGAGCAGTTCTTC.

The chain carries TRBV5-1 and TRBJ2-7; D is undetermined. The CDR3 totals 13 residues. Germline assignment: CDR1 SGHRS and CDR2 YFSETQ. The germline V and J ends were trimmed by 1 base and 3 bases, with 8 bases remaining between them. In DNA form, the CDR3 reads TGCGCCAGCAGCTTGACAGACCACTACGAGCAGTACTTC. Amino acids: CASSLTDHYEQYF.

A few counts support this clonotype. This chain links TRBV7-7 with TRBJ2-2; D is unclear. CDR3 size: 14 residues. CDR1 is SSHAT, CDR2 FNYEAQ, per germline (reference sequence). V lost 2 bases and J lost 6, with 10 bases in between. The CDR3 region is CASSLLSYAGELFF. In nucleotides, the CDR3 is TGTGCCAGCAGCTTATTAAGTTACGCCGGGGAGCTGTTTTTT.

This clonotype came up a few times. The chain employs TRBV9 and TRBJ2-2; D is perhaps TRBD2 (6 bases). This CDR3 comprises 15 residues. Germline V gene sequence: CDR1 SGDLS, CDR2 YYNGEE. Trimming took 3 bases from V and 5 from J, leaving 14 bases between them. The CDR3 spells CASSAGGVLTGELFF. The CDR3 bases are TGTGCCAGCAGCGCCGGGGGAGTCCTGACCGGGGAGCTGTTTTTT.

V is TRBV5-1 and J is TRBJ2-1; 12 bases align to TRBD2. V was pared by 4 bases and J by 10 bases, with 9 bases of the junction left unmatched. The CDR3 contains 15 residues. CDR1 is SGHRS, CDR2 YFSETQ, per germline. The CDR3 protein is CASSPASGRAKEQFF. DNA for the CDR3: TGCGCCAGCAGCCCCGCTAGCGGGAGGGCCAAAGAGCAGTTCTTC.

This clonotype was seen ten or more times. The V call is TRBV6-1, the J call TRBJ1-5; maybe TRBD1 (5 bases). Trimming cost V 5 bases and J 4 bases, with 12 bases left between them. Germline assignment: CDR1 MNHNS and CDR2 SASEGT. There are 14 residues in the CDR3. In nucleotides, the CDR3 is TGTGCCAGCAGTCGGGACCCTCGAAATCAGCCCCAGCATTTT. Its protein is CASSRDPRNQPQHF.

This clonotype has only a few counts. The V gene is TRBV12-3 or TRBV12-4, the J gene TRBJ1-5, with 9 positions matching TRBD1. The ends lost 6 bases at V and 5 bases at J; junction bases unmatched: 5. The CDR3 contains 14 residues. CDR3 in amino acids: CASRPTGGDQPQHF. The DNA of the CDR3 is TGTGCCAGCAGACCGACAGGGGGAGATCAGCCCCAGCATTTT.